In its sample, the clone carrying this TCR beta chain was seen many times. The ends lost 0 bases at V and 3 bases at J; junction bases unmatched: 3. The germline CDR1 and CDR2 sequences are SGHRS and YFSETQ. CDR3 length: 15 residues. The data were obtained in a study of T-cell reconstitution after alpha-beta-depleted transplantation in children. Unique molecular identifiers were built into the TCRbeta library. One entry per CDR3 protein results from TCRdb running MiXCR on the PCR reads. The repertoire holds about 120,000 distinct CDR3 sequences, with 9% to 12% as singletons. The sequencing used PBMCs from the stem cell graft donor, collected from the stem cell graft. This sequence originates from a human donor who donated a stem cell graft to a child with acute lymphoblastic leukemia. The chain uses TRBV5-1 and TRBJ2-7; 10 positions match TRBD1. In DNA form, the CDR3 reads TGCGCCAGCAGCTTGGCCGGGGACAGGGGCTACGAGCAGTACTTC. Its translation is CASSLAGDRGYEQYF.